A single sample is the source of the 23 T cell receptor beta chains below, sequenced in a study of cytomegalovirus exposure and HLA in healthy donors (TCRdb year 2017). The library was made by the immunoSEQ multiplex PCR assay. For the multiplex PCR, a mixture combining 60 forward primers for TCR Vbeta segments and 13 reverse primers for TCR Jbeta segments was used. TCRdb provides this immuneACCESS table in a form limited to in-frame rearrangements. Some clones are lacking; in checked studies, under half of them reflect an unresolved V gene, and why the rest are absent is not known. The sample table shows some 130,000 clones, and just under 80% are seen once. Around 1.8% of the sample belongs to the ten largest clones. The sequenced sample consisted of PBMCs. Receptors originate from a woman aged 40-49 years in good health and CMV-seronegative.

The chain links TRBV7-9 to TRBJ2-5; 7 bases agree with TRBD1. Germline lookup yields CDR1 SEHNR and CDR2 FQNEAQ (reference sequence). The CDR3 consists of 14 residues. V lost 5 bases and J lost 2; bases outside the gene matches: 5. The CDR3 sequence is CASSRDRRQETQYF. The CDR3 coding sequence is TGTGCCAGCAGCCGGGACAGACGACAAGAGACCCAGTACTTC.

Worth noting for this clone: Germline is not matched at one junction end, which may reflect a read error. The gene calls are TRBV28 and TRBJ2-4; 8 nucleotides agree with TRBD1. Germline V lookup: CDR1 MDHEN, CDR2 SYDVKM. The CDR3 is 14 amino acids. CDR3 coding DNA: TGTGCCAGCAGTAGAAGGACAGGGCTGAACAGTCAGTACTTC. Its protein product is CASSRRTGLNSQYF.

The chain is built from TRBV7-2 and TRBJ2-1; 15 bases are shared with TRBD2. The CDR3 consists of 15 residues. V dropped 5 bases and J dropped 8; count of bases not matched to a gene: 4. Germline V lookup: CDR1 SGHTA, CDR2 FQGNSA. The CDR3: CASSRTSGGAYEQFF. As DNA, the CDR3 is TGTGCCAGCAGCAGGACTAGCGGGGGGGCTTATGAGCAGTTCTTC.

The J gene is TRBJ1-2, the V gene TRBV5-1; D may be TRBD1 (6 bases). Germline V CDR1 and CDR2: SGHRS, YFSETQ. This CDR3 comprises 14 residues. Deletions cut 4 bases from V and 0 bases from J, with 10 bases between. The chain's CDR3 is CASSLDRSNYGYTF. CDR3 DNA: TGCGCCAGCAGCCTGGACAGATCTAACTATGGCTACACCTTC.

The chain links TRBV5-4 to TRBJ2-1, with 11 positions matching TRBD1. This CDR3 spans 14 amino acids. Germline V gene data show CDR1 as SGHNT and CDR2 as YYREEE (reference sequence). V shed 3 bases and J 5 bases; nucleotides not matched to a gene: 1. CDR3 sequence reads: CASSWDRGNNEQFF. The CDR3 nucleotides are TGTGCCAGCAGCTGGGACAGGGGGAACAATGAGCAGTTCTTC.

The J gene is TRBJ1-1, the V gene TRBV6-1; the D is unclear. The CDR3 is 15 residues long. The V end lost 3 bases, the J end lost 1 base, and 12 bases lay between the germline ends. CDR1 and CDR2 from the germline V gene are MNHNS and SASEGT. CDR3 protein: CASSDGRIRNTEAFF. In DNA, the CDR3 is TGTGCCAGCAGTGACGGCAGGATCCGGAACACTGAAGCTTTCTTT.

This clone was detected only a few times. The chain combines TRBV15 with TRBJ1-1, with unresolved D. The CDR3 totals 15 residues. Between the trimmed V and J ends, which lost 0 bases and 4 bases, there was a span of 12 bases. The germline gives CDR1 LNHNV, CDR2 YYDKDF (reference sequence). CDR3 sequence (DNA): TGTGCCACCAGCAGAGAAGAGGGAGGTGGCACTGAAGCTTTCTTT. It codes for CATSREEGGGTEAFF. The full variable domain, with the rest looked up from reference TRBV15 and TRBJ1-1, is DAMVIQNPRYQVTQFGKPVTLSCSQTLNHNVMYWYQQKSSQAPKLLFHYYDKDFNNEADTPDNFQSRRPNTSFCFLDIRSPGLGDTAMYLCATSREEGGGTEAFFGQGTRLTVV.

This clone showed up just a few times. This chain connects TRBV30 to TRBJ2-5; 7 bases agree with TRBD1. J lost 2 bases, V lost 3 bases, and 3 bases had no gene match. Germline CDR1 and CDR2: GTSNPN and SVGIG (reference sequence). The CDR3 is 13 residues long. The CDR3 DNA is TGTGCCTGGAGAGGGGGCCTTCAAGAGACCCAGTACTTC. Encoded protein: CAWRGGLQETQYF. The variable domain in full, with the rest retrieved from reference TRBV30 and TRBJ2-5, is SQTIHQWPATLVQPVGSPLSLECTVEGTSNPNLYWYRQAAGRGLQLLFYSVGIGQISSEVPQNLSASRPQDRQFILSSKKLLLSDSGFYLCAWRGGLQETQYFGPGTRLLVL.

The rearrangement joins TRBV27 to TRBJ1-2, with D unresolved. Per germline, CDR1 MNHEY and CDR2 SMNVEV (reference sequence). This CDR3 spans 14 amino acids. The V gene lost 1 base and the J gene lost 5 bases, with 11 bases spanning the gap. The CDR3 DNA reads as TGTGCCAGCAGTTTATTGTCGACAAATTATGGCTACACCTTC. It is translated as CASSLLSTNYGYTF.

The chain combines TRBV7-3 with TRBJ1-6; D call uncertain. Germline V gene lookup returns CDR1 SGHTA and CDR2 FQGTGA. This CDR3 is built from 13 residues. Between the trimmed V and J ends, which lost 2 bases and 14 bases, there was a span of 13 bases. Here the CDR3 DNA reads TGTGCCAGCAGCTTACCGGAGAGGGTCGCCCTCCACTTT. Protein product: CASSLPERVALHF.

This chain links TRBV7-8 with TRBJ2-3; a weak D match, TRBD2 (6 bases). Germline assignment: CDR1 SGHVS and CDR2 FQNEAQ. Trimming pared 4 bases from V and 5 bases from J, leaving 13 bases between. The CDR3 loop spans 14 amino acids. The CDR3 bases are TGTGCCAGCAGCTCCTACGGCGGGGTAGATACGCAGTATTTT. Translating gives CASSSYGGVDTQYF.

V gene TRBV11-3 combines with J gene TRBJ2-3; 7 nucleotides match TRBD1. Unmatched junction bases numbered 3, after V lost 5 bases and J lost 4 bases. The CDR3 loop spans 13 amino acids. In germline, CDR1 is SGHNT, CDR2 YENEEA. The CDR3 loop reads CASSVGGPDTQYF. The CDR3 DNA is TGTGCCAGCAGCGTAGGGGGCCCAGATACGCAGTATTTT.

Of note for this clone: At one of its ends the junction is not consistent with the germline gene, which may arise from a read error. The rearrangement uses TRBV7-2 and TRBJ2-5; 9 nucleotides match TRBD2. The assigned J gene may be wrong: the sequence end matches TRBJ2-7 better. This CDR3 has 14 amino acids. The germline gives CDR1 SGHTA, CDR2 FQGNSA. Written as DNA, the CDR3 is TGTGCCAGCAGCCTAGCGGGGAGCTCCTACGAGCAGTACTTC. This codes for CASSLAGSSYEQYF.

This chain joins TRBV5-4 and TRBJ1-6; TRBD1 matches at 8 bases. CDR1 and CDR2 from the germline V gene are SGHNT and YYREEE (reference sequence). This CDR3 has 15 amino acids. V was pared by 3 bases and J by 7 bases, with 6 bases of the junction left unmatched. The CDR3 region is CASSSDRGWNSPLHF. CDR3 bases: TGTGCCAGCAGCTCTGACAGGGGATGGAATTCACCCCTCCACTTT. The full variable domain, in which reference TRBV5-4 and TRBJ1-6 provide the parts outside the CDR3, is ETGVTQSPTHLIKTRGQQVTLRCSSQSGHNTVSWYQQALGQGPQFIFQYYREEENGRGNFPPRFSGLQFPNYSSELNVNALELDDSALYLCASSSDRGWNSPLHFGNGTRLTVT.

V usage is TRBV2 and J usage is TRBJ2-7; D is possibly TRBD2 (6 bases). The germline V gene encodes CDR1 SNHLY and CDR2 FYNNEI. Trimming cost V 5 bases and J 4 bases, with 15 bases left between them. The CDR3 runs to 14 residues. The CDR3 DNA reads as TGTGCCAGCAGTCGAGGAGGGGTCCTTTACGAGCAGTACTTC. Protein: CASSRGGVLYEQYF.

The chain has TRBV28 and TRBJ2-7; 9 nucleotides align to TRBD1. Germline CDR1 MDHEN, CDR2 SYDVKM. This CDR3 has 14 residues. V shed 4 bases, J shed 0 bases, and the junction held 1 base outside the gene matches. For the CDR3, the DNA is TGTGCCAGCAGTTCGACAGGGGGCTCCTACGAGCAGTACTTC. It is translated as CASSSTGGSYEQYF.

This clone was observed a few times. This rearrangement joins TRBV7-9 to TRBJ2-5, with 9 nucleotides matching TRBD1. Germline values: CDR1 SEHNR, CDR2 FQNEAQ (reference sequence). The CDR3 has 14 residues. The ends lost 5 bases at V and 4 bases at J; junction bases unmatched: 5. This CDR3 reads CASSPGQGGETQYF. The DNA of the CDR3 is TGTGCCAGCAGCCCGGGACAGGGAGGAGAGACCCAGTACTTC.

The J gene is TRBJ2-1, the V gene TRBV5-1; 9 bases are shared with TRBD2. Germline CDR1 reads SGHRS; CDR2 reads YFSETQ. This CDR3 comprises 16 residues. The ends lost 3 bases at V and 7 bases at J; junction bases unmatched: 11. Here the CDR3 reads CASSSSEAGGRNEQFF. The CDR3 region has the DNA TGCGCCAGCAGCTCCTCTGAAGCGGGAGGTCGGAATGAGCAGTTCTTC. The whole variable domain, filled in from reference TRBV5-1 and TRBJ2-1, reads KAGVTQTPRYLIKTRGQQVTLSCSPISGHRSVSWYQQTPGQGLQFLFEYFSETQRNKGNFPGRFSGRQFSNSRSEMNVSTLELGDSALYLCASSSSEAGGRNEQFFGPGTRLTVL.

The chain employs TRBV19 and TRBJ2-3, with 14 nucleotides matching TRBD2. Germline lookup yields CDR1 LNHDA and CDR2 SQIVND (reference sequence). J lost 5 bases, V lost 1 base, and 8 bases had no gene match. The CDR3 loop spans 18 amino acids. The CDR3 spells CASSIALGTSGRQDTQYF. CDR3 in DNA: TGTGCCAGTAGTATAGCTCTCGGGACTAGCGGGAGACAAGATACGCAGTATTTT.

The chain carries TRBV18 and TRBJ1-2, with 7 bases matching TRBD1. J lost 1 base, V lost 3 bases, and 5 bases had no gene match. The CDR3 consists of 15 residues. In germline, CDR1 is KGHSH, CDR2 LQKENI. The DNA for the CDR3 is TGTGCCAGCTCACCGACTGACAGGGATAACTATGGCTACACCTTC. Encoded protein: CASSPTDRDNYGYTF.

The rearrangement uses TRBV10-3 and TRBJ2-7, with D possibly TRBD2 on 6 matching bases. Germline assignment: CDR1 ENHRY and CDR2 SYGVKD. V was clipped by 6 bases and J by 4 bases, with 10 bases between them. The CDR3 sequence is 12 residues long. The CDR3 protein is CAISGSSYEQYF. CDR3 coding DNA: TGTGCCATCAGCGGGAGTAGTTACGAGCAGTACTTC.

This sequence joins TRBV5-4 and TRBJ1-1, with TRBD1 as a possible D gene (6 bases). This CDR3 contains 15 residues. Trimming stripped 4 bases from V and 7 bases from J, with 20 bases between. The germline gives CDR1 SGHNT, CDR2 YYREEE (reference sequence). The CDR3 DNA sequence: TGTGCCAGCAGCGTCGGGGGGACACTCCAGTTTGAAGCTTTCTTT. As protein: CASSVGGTLQFEAFF.

The rearrangement uses TRBV6-5 and TRBJ1-2, with 9 bases lining up with TRBD1. CDR3 size: 16 residues. The V gene end was trimmed by 3 bases and the J gene end by 8 bases; junction bases not matched to a gene: 13. Germline V lookup: CDR1 MNHEY, CDR2 SVGAGI. The CDR3 is CASSYLSGQGSRGYTF. CDR3 nucleotide sequence: TGTGCCAGCAGTTATCTTTCGGGACAGGGATCTCGAGGCTACACCTTC.